This T cell receptor (beta chain) stems from a study of blood T cells in healthy people across ages. Study results and limitations: Fewer expanded clones and more diversity marked long-lived versus aged donors. Measured against age, TCR beta diversity per million T cells decreased in a roughly linear manner.

CDR3 size: 13 residues. Germline loops: CDR1 SGHTA, CDR2 FQGTGA. The V and J ends lost 5 bases and 5 bases, in that order; junction bases with no gene match: 3. This clonotype was recorded at least ten times. The target antigen is unknown. Primed by a sample-barcoded 5' primer and a J-beta primer mix, a second PCR proceeded for about 6 to 12 cycles. TCRdb re-called the 5' RACE reads through MiXCR, storing one row per CDR3 protein. Among hundreds of thousands of distinct CDR3 sequences listed, over 20% were seen once. Sequenced: blood. The receptor comes from a man aged 65 to 79 in good health. The chain employs TRBV7-3 and TRBJ2-1, with 7 bases aligning to TRBD1. The CDR3 here is CASSQGQDNEQFF. The CDR3 nucleotides are TGTGCCAGCAGCCAAGGACAGGACAATGAGCAGTTCTTC. Using reference TRBV7-3 and TRBJ2-1 for the parts outside the CDR3, the full variable domain is GAGVSQTPSNKVTEKGKYVELRCDPISGHTALYWYRQSLGQGPEFLIYFQGTGAADDSGLPNDRFFAVRPEGSVSTLKIQRTERGDSAVYLCASSQGQDNEQFFGPGTRLTVL.